A single sample is the source of the 2 T cell receptor beta chains below, sequenced in a study of T-cell reconstitution after alpha-beta-depleted transplantation in children. Researchers prepared the TCRbeta library using unique molecular identifiers, the study reports. TCRdb called the PCR reads again in MiXCR, with one record for every CDR3 protein. This sample has roughly 280,000 distinct CDR3 sequences, with under 14% found just once. The sample here was peripheral blood, taken 180 days after TCRalphabeta/CD19-depleted stem cell transplant. These receptor sequences come from a male patient aged 2-15 years who had a stem cell transplant for chronic granulomatous disease, so the T cells may come from the graft donor.

This clonotype came up many times. The chain carries TRBV20-1 and TRBJ2-5; TRBD1 matches 10 bases. Germline CDR1 DFQATT, CDR2 SNEGSKA (reference sequence). V dropped 0 bases and J dropped 0; count of bases not matched to a gene: 7. The CDR3 totals 17 residues. CDR3 in amino acids: CSARDYGGQGYQETQYF. The CDR3 DNA is TGCAGTGCTAGAGATTACGGGGGACAGGGGTACCAAGAGACCCAGTACTTC.

This clonotype was found a few times. This chain connects TRBV15 to TRBJ2-6, with a tentative D call TRBD1 (5 bases). CDR1 and CDR2 from the germline V gene are LNHNV and YYDKDF (reference sequence). Trimming pared 5 bases from V and 8 bases from J, leaving 25 bases between. The CDR3 totals 18 residues. CDR3 protein: CATSHGQGTGAWTNVLTF. The CDR3 bases are TGTGCCACCAGCCATGGGCAGGGTACTGGCGCGTGGACCAACGTCCTGACTTTC. Filled out from reference TRBV15 and TRBJ2-6, the complete variable domain reads DAMVIQNPRYQVTQFGKPVTLSCSQTLNHNVMYWYQQKSSQAPKLLFHYYDKDFNNEADTPDNFQSRRPNTSFCFLDIRSPGLGDTAMYLCATSHGQGTGAWTNVLTFGAGSRLTVL.